These 23 T cell receptor beta chains share one sample of origin, sequenced in a study of early T cells in non-severe SARS-CoV-2 infection. TCRdb fed the 5' RACE reads into MiXCR, producing one record per CDR3 protein. The data contain around 49,000 distinct CDR3 sequences, under 14% of them singletons. Sequencing used whole blood. The source is an adult who was a healthcare worker with PCR-confirmed SARS-CoV-2 infection or an uninfected control (not recorded which).

This clonotype was detected many times. CDR3 bases: TGTGCCAGCAGTCCCAGGACTAGCGGGAACGGTGAGCAGTTCTTC. Its translation: CASSPRTSGNGEQFF. The chain links TRBV12-3 or TRBV12-4 to TRBJ2-1; 12 bases align to TRBD2. The ends lost 5 bases at V and 9 bases at J; junction bases unmatched: 8. The CDR3 runs 15 residues.

The table lists this clonotype with many counts. This chain links TRBV28 with TRBJ1-4; no clear D. This CDR3 spans 14 amino acids. Germline CDR1 and CDR2: MDHEN and SYDVKM. Trimming stripped 3 bases from V and 8 bases from J, with 13 bases between. CDR3 residues: CASSFSQDGEKLFF. The CDR3 region has the DNA TGTGCCAGCAGTTTTAGCCAGGATGGGGAAAAACTGTTTTTT.

This clonotype was seen a few times. This chain joins TRBV9 and TRBJ1-2, with 7 nucleotides matching TRBD1. Germline values: CDR1 SGDLS, CDR2 YYNGEE. This CDR3 spans 13 amino acids. Losses at the gene ends were 1 base for V and 4 bases for J; bases not matched to a gene: 1. CDR3 in DNA: TGTGCCAGCAGCGTATCAGGGGGCTATGGCTACACCTTC. It encodes CASSVSGGYGYTF.

The table lists this clonotype with many counts. V is TRBV28 and J is TRBJ1-2; D is uncertain. Germline CDR1 reads MDHEN; CDR2 reads SYDVKM. V was pared by 4 bases and J by 5 bases, with 17 bases between. The CDR3 covers 15 residues. The CDR3: CASSSVSRTRYGYTF. CDR3 DNA sequence: TGTGCCAGCAGTTCCGTCTCTAGGACTCGGTATGGCTACACCTTC.

This chain links TRBV29-1 with TRBJ2-1; 7 bases are a match to TRBD2. The CDR3 extends over 12 amino acids. Germline V gene lookup returns CDR1 SQVTM and CDR2 ANQGSEA. The CDR3 nucleotides are TGCAGAGCGGGGAGCTCCTACAATGAGCAGTTCTTC. Its translation is CRAGSSYNEQFF.

This clonotype was recorded a few times. V is TRBV2 and J is TRBJ1-5; TRBD1 is a possible D gene (5 bases). CDR3 length equals 16 residues. V shed 4 bases and J shed 0 bases, with 13 bases lying between them. The V gene's germline CDR1 is SNHLY and CDR2 FYNNEI. Here the CDR3 DNA reads TGTGCCAGCAGTGCCAGAGGGGCTAATAGCAATCAGCCCCAGCATTTT. Translated, it gives CASSARGANSNQPQHF.

This clonotype was picked up a small number of times. The rearrangement links TRBV6-5 to TRBJ2-3; D possibly corresponds to TRBD1 (6 bases). Germline loops: CDR1 MNHEY, CDR2 SVGAGI. V shed 6 bases and J shed 5 bases, with 24 bases lying between them. The CDR3 is made up of 17 amino acids. The CDR3 here is CASRRRTSGKGGDTQYF. Written as DNA, the CDR3 is TGTGCCAGCAGACGTCGCACGAGTGGGAAAGGGGGAGATACGCAGTATTTT.

This clonotype was detected a few times. This chain joins TRBV3-1 and TRBJ2-7, with unresolved D. With 2 bases removed from V and 0 bases from J, the gap between germline ends came to 8 bases. In germline, CDR1 is LGHDT, CDR2 YNNKEL (reference sequence). This CDR3 region has 14 residues. CDR3 DNA: TGTGCCAGCAGCCAACTCACAGTCTCCTACGAGCAGTACTTC. Its protein product is CASSQLTVSYEQYF.

This clonotype was detected a few times. The V call is TRBV10-2, the J call TRBJ2-7; TRBD2 aligns across 9 bases. The germline V gene encodes CDR1 WSHSY and CDR2 SAAADI. The junction had 4 bases not matched to a gene; V was cut back by 6 bases and J by 1 base. This CDR3 contains 14 residues. The CDR3 here is CASRAGGPSYEQYF. The CDR3, as DNA: TGCGCCAGCAGGGCGGGAGGGCCTTCCTACGAGCAGTACTTC.

The chain links TRBV28 to TRBJ2-5; D is unclear. The CDR3 has 11 residues. Trimming took 5 bases from V and 7 from J, leaving 8 bases between them. Germline V gene sequence: CDR1 MDHEN, CDR2 SYDVKM. CDR3: CASSPGWTQYF. Written as DNA, the CDR3 is TGTGCCAGCAGTCCCGGCTGGACCCAGTACTTC.

CDR3 sequence reads: CSADLSGTSLGEQFF. CDR3 DNA sequence: TGCAGCGCCGATTTATCAGGGACTAGCTTAGGAGAGCAGTTCTTC. The V gene is TRBV29-1, the J gene TRBJ2-1; 9 positions agree with TRBD2. Germline V gene data show CDR1 as SQVTM and CDR2 as ANQGSEA. J lost 10 bases, V lost 7 bases, and 17 bases had no gene match. The CDR3 is made up of 15 amino acids.

This clonotype has at least ten counts. This chain uses TRBV29-1 with TRBJ2-7, with 7 positions matching TRBD1. The CDR3 covers 10 residues. Germline V gives CDR1 SQVTM, CDR2 ANQGSEA. The J segment lost 5 bases and the V segment lost 6 bases, leaving 1 base of the junction unmatched. The CDR3: CSVGTDEQYF. CDR3 DNA: TGCAGCGTCGGGACAGACGAGCAGTACTTC.

The table lists this clonotype with many counts. The chain employs TRBV28 and TRBJ1-5, with D unclear. In germline, CDR1 is MDHEN, CDR2 SYDVKM. V lost 2 bases and J 4 bases, leaving 3 bases between the germline ends. The CDR3 totals 12 residues. CDR3 protein: CASSLENQPQHF. CDR3 nucleotides: TGTGCCAGCAGTTTAGAGAATCAGCCCCAGCATTTT.

This clonotype was picked up a small number of times. This chain joins TRBV7-2 and TRBJ2-1; tentative D call: TRBD1 (5 bases). The CDR3 covers 12 residues. Germline V gene sequence: CDR1 SGHTA, CDR2 FQGNSA. V lost 6 bases and J 12 bases, leaving 15 bases between the germline ends. The CDR3 DNA sequence: TGTGCCAGCAGTCCGCTAGGGGTCGGGCAGTTCTTC. Translated, it gives CASSPLGVGQFF.

This clonotype was detected many times. The CDR3 DNA reads TGTGCCAGCAGCCAGGGCGGAAGCCCGCAGTATTTT. It translates to CASSQGGSPQYF. V gene TRBV11-2 combines with J gene TRBJ2-3, with a possible D match to TRBD1 (5 bases). This CDR3 comprises 12 residues. The V end lost 5 bases, the J end lost 10 bases, and 13 bases lay between the germline ends. CDR1 is SGHAT and CDR2 is FQNNGV in the germline V gene. The full variable domain, its missing parts supplied by reference TRBV11-2 and TRBJ2-3, is EAGVAQSPRYKIIEKRQSVAFWCNPISGHATLYWYQQILGQGPKLLIQFQNNGVVDDSQLPKDRFSAERLKGVDSTLKIQPAKLEDSAVYLCASSQGGSPQYFGPGTRLTVL.

This clonotype was seen at least ten times. This CDR3 is CASGFISGETQYF. CDR3 nucleotides: TGTGCTAGTGGTTTCATCTCCGGAGAGACCCAGTACTTC. V is TRBV12-5 and J is TRBJ2-5; the D is unclear. V lost 3 bases to trimming and J lost 4 bases, with 9 bases between them. From germline, CDR1 is LGHNT and CDR2 FRNRAP. The CDR3 is 13 amino acids. The full variable domain, rest sourced from reference TRBV12-5 and TRBJ2-5, is DARVTQTPRHKVTEMGQEVTMRCQPILGHNTVFWYRQTMMQGLELLAYFRNRAPLDDSGMPKDRFSAEMPDATLATLKIQPSEPRDSAVYFCASGFISGETQYFGPGTRLLVL.

Details on this clonotype: It may be a read error: a sequence one base away is much more abundant. This chain joins TRBV25-1 and TRBJ2-1, with D tentatively TRBD2 (6 bases). CDR3 length equals 15 residues. Germline CDR1 reads MGHDK; CDR2 reads SYGVNS. The DNA of the CDR3 is TGTGCCAGCAGTGAAAGTGGCGGGACGTACAATGAGCAGCTCTTC. As protein: CASSESGGTYNEQLF.

This clonotype was found a few times. V usage is TRBV5-1 and J usage is TRBJ2-2; no reliable D call. The CDR3 sequence is 11 residues long. Per germline, CDR1 SGHRS and CDR2 YFSETQ. Between the trimmed V and J ends, which lost 5 bases and 8 bases, there was a span of 7 bases. In DNA form, the CDR3 reads TGCGCCAGCAGTGATTTTGGGGAGCTGTTTTTT. This translates into CASSDFGELFF.

This clonotype was recorded many times. V gene TRBV28 combines with J gene TRBJ2-5; D might be TRBD2 (5 bases). Trimming shortened V by 6 bases and J by 4 bases, and 18 bases separated the two germline ends. The CDR3 contains 15 residues. Germline V gene data show CDR1 as MDHEN and CDR2 as SYDVKM. The CDR3 is CASSPWGARGETQYF. CDR3 nucleotide sequence: TGTGCCAGCAGCCCATGGGGTGCCCGGGGAGAGACCCAGTACTTC.

This clonotype was detected many times. CDR3 bases: TGTGCCAGCAGTTACCAAGACACTAGGACTGAAGCTTTCTTT. Its protein is CASSYQDTRTEAFF. This chain links TRBV6-6 with TRBJ1-1, with D unclear. The V and J ends lost 2 bases and 5 bases respectively, with 12 bases between them. This CDR3 region has 14 residues. Germline values: CDR1 MNHNY, CDR2 SVGAGI (reference sequence).

V and J are TRBV6-5 and TRBJ2-7, with D possibly TRBD1 on 6 matching bases. V was shortened by 5 bases and J by 0 bases, with 17 bases between the two germline ends. CDR1 MNHEY and CDR2 SVGAGI come from the germline V gene. This CDR3 has 16 residues. The DNA for the CDR3 is TGTGCCAGCAGTCACCAACAGGGCCAGAGCTCCTACGAGCAGTACTTC. This translates into CASSHQQGQSSYEQYF.

This clonotype was counted ten times or more. The chain couples TRBV28 to TRBJ2-5, with 11 bases lining up with TRBD2. CDR1 and CDR2 (germline): MDHEN, SYDVKM. Unmatched junction bases numbered 8, after V lost 6 bases and J lost 2 bases. The CDR3 loop spans 16 amino acids. CDR3 DNA sequence: TGTGCCAGCAGCCCTTGGACTAGCGGGTGGCAAGAGACCCAGTACTTC. This translates into CASSPWTSGWQETQYF.

This clonotype showed up just a few times. This chain connects TRBV28 to TRBJ2-5; 7 bases are shared with TRBD2. V lost 5 bases to trimming and J lost 5 bases; unmatched junction nucleotides: 8. CDR3 length equals 14 residues. The germline V gene has CDR1 MDHEN and CDR2 SYDVKM. The DNA for the CDR3 is TGTGCCAGCAGTCCCAGTGGGAGGGGTGAGACCCAGTACTTC. Residues: CASSPSGRGETQYF.